The 16 T cell receptor beta chains presented below share a single source sample, sequenced in a study of blood T cell repertoires in COVID-19. Repertoires were generated with immunoSEQ multiplex PCR, while TCRdb's copy carries only in-frame clones and drops some. Of about 180,000 clones listed, roughly 86% are singletons. The sequenced material came from peripheral blood. These receptors originate from a woman younger than 45 with active or convalescent COVID-19.

V and J are TRBV11-2 and TRBJ1-1, with 9 bases that match TRBD1. From germline, CDR1 is SGHAT and CDR2 FQNNGV. The CDR3 has 15 residues. J was trimmed by 0 bases and V by 5 bases; bases with no gene match: 4. CDR3 nucleotides: TGTGCCAGCAGCCCTCGGGACAGGGTGAACACTGAAGCTTTCTTT. Residues: CASSPRDRVNTEAFF. The variable domain in full, completed from reference TRBV11-2 and TRBJ1-1, reads EAGVAQSPRYKIIEKRQSVAFWCNPISGHATLYWYQQILGQGPKLLIQFQNNGVVDDSQLPKDRFSAERLKGVDSTLKIQPAKLEDSAVYLCASSPRDRVNTEAFFGQGTRLTVV.

This clone was seen just once. The chain is built from TRBV2 and TRBJ1-4; tentative D call: TRBD1 (6 bases). The germline gives CDR1 SNHLY, CDR2 FYNNEI. CDR3 length: 14 residues. V was cut by 4 bases and J by 4 bases, with 10 bases left in between. For the CDR3, the DNA is TGTGCCAGCAGTGGGGGGCAGGTTAATGAAAAACTGTTTTTT. Residues: CASSGGQVNEKLFF.

The CDR3 DNA reads as TGTGCCAGTCGGCCCGGGACTTCCTACGAGCAGTACTTC. It encodes CASRPGTSYEQYF. The chain carries TRBV12-3 or TRBV12-4 and TRBJ2-7, with D maybe TRBD2 (6 bases). There are 13 residues in the CDR3. V was cut by 9 bases and J by 1 base, with 13 bases left in between.

The chain couples TRBV9 to TRBJ2-7; TRBD2 aligns across 9 bases. The V gene end was trimmed by 4 bases and the J gene end by 2 bases; junction bases not matched to a gene: 10. The CDR3 spans 16 residues. Germline V gene data show CDR1 as SGDLS and CDR2 as YYNGEE. CDR3 in amino acids: CASSPHGTSSPYEQYF. DNA of the CDR3: TGTGCCAGCAGCCCCCACGGGACTAGCTCCCCCTACGAGCAGTACTTC.

The chain recombines TRBV10-2 with TRBJ1-2, with D possibly TRBD1 on 5 matching bases. Trimming left V 4 bases short and J 0 bases short, with 21 bases between. CDR1 is WSHSY, CDR2 SAAADI, per germline. This CDR3 has 18 residues. CDR3: CASSGILRTDNSNYGYTF. CDR3 DNA: TGCGCCAGCAGTGGAATCCTGAGGACGGACAATTCTAACTATGGCTACACCTTC.

The CDR3 nucleotides are TGTGCCAGCAGCCAAGACGACTTCTCTAGCACAGATACGCAGTATTTT. The encoded protein is CASSQDDFSSTDTQYF. The chain is built from TRBV3-1 (or the pseudogene TRBV3-2) and TRBJ2-3; D is uncertain. There are 16 residues in the CDR3. Trimming shortened V by 0 bases and J by 0 bases, and 10 bases separated the two germline ends. Germline values: CDR1 LGHDT, CDR2 YNNKEL (reference sequence).

This sequence joins TRBV6-5 and TRBJ1-6; maybe TRBD1 (5 bases). The CDR3 spans 13 residues. V lost 6 bases and J 3 bases, leaving 6 bases between the germline ends. CDR1 is MNHEY and CDR2 is SVGAGI in the germline V gene. For the CDR3, the DNA is TGTGCCAGCAGCGACAGCTATAATTCACCCCTCCACTTT. It translates to CASSDSYNSPLHF.

The rearrangement links TRBV18 to TRBJ1-1; D gene unclear. CDR3 size: 14 residues. V was cut by 6 bases and J by 1 base, with 12 bases left in between. Germline-derived CDR1 and CDR2 are KGHSH and LQKENI. The CDR3 protein is CASSLPRPNTEAFF. The CDR3 DNA is TGTGCCAGCTCCCTTCCGCGGCCGAACACTGAAGCTTTCTTT.

The chain combines TRBV10-3 with TRBJ1-1; no firm D call. V lost 6 bases and J lost 4, with 15 bases in between. The CDR3 has 14 amino acids. The germline gives CDR1 ENHRY, CDR2 SYGVKD. The DNA of the CDR3 is TGTGCCATCAGGGACCGGGAGGGTTCCACTGAAGCTTTCTTT. This encodes CAIRDREGSTEAFF.

J is TRBJ2-7 and V is TRBV4-1, with 10 nucleotides matching TRBD2. The germline V gene encodes CDR1 MGHRA and CDR2 YSYEKL. The CDR3 covers 17 residues. V shed 0 bases, J shed 0 bases, and the junction held 5 bases outside the gene matches. The CDR3 sequence: CASSQDWGLANSYEQYF. For the CDR3, the DNA is TGCGCCAGCAGCCAAGATTGGGGACTAGCGAACTCCTACGAGCAGTACTTC.

The V call is TRBV19, the J call TRBJ1-5, with 7 bases fitting TRBD1. V lost 3 bases and J lost 3; bases outside the gene matches: 2. This CDR3 is built from 14 residues. CDR1 and CDR2 from the germline V gene are LNHDA and SQIVND (reference sequence). DNA of the CDR3: TGTGCCAGTAGTATGGGACAGCCCAATCAGCCCCAGCATTTT. This encodes CASSMGQPNQPQHF. Combining the CDR3 with reference TRBV19 and TRBJ1-5 gives the whole variable domain DGGITQSPKYLFRKEGQNVTLSCEQNLNHDAMYWYRQDPGQGLRLIYYSQIVNDFQKGDIAEGYSVSREKKESFPLTVTSAQKNPTAFYLCASSMGQPNQPQHFGDGTRLSIL.

The genes are TRBV24-1 and TRBJ2-5; 11 bases fit TRBD2. V was pared by 3 bases and J by 4 bases, with 3 bases of the junction left unmatched. The CDR3 consists of 15 residues. Germline CDR1 KGHDR, CDR2 SFDVKD. The CDR3 loop reads CATSDILAGGETQYF. CDR3 coding DNA: TGTGCCACCAGTGATATCCTAGCGGGAGGAGAGACCCAGTACTTC.

The V call is TRBV2, the J call TRBJ2-1; the match to TRBD1 covers 7 bases. The CDR3 has 13 residues. Germline V lookup: CDR1 SNHLY, CDR2 FYNNEI. The trim removed 5 bases at V and 6 bases at J, leaving 4 bases unmatched. CDR3 amino acids: CASSYDRVNEQFF. The CDR3 coding sequence is TGTGCCAGCAGTTACGACAGGGTCAATGAGCAGTTCTTC.

This chain joins TRBV28 and TRBJ2-7; 11 nucleotides line up with TRBD2. The V and J ends lost 10 bases and 6 bases, in that order; junction bases with no gene match: 8. In germline, CDR1 is MDHEN, CDR2 SYDVKM. This CDR3 has 13 residues. CDR3 residues: CATKGSGRGEQYF. DNA for the CDR3: TGTGCCACCAAGGGTAGCGGGAGGGGCGAGCAGTACTTC.

This chain connects TRBV24-1 to TRBJ2-2; the D gene is possibly TRBD1 (6 bases). Germline V gene data show CDR1 as KGHDR and CDR2 as SFDVKD. Trimming pared 7 bases from V and 6 bases from J, leaving 17 bases between. The CDR3 contains 15 residues. The CDR3 spells CATSGAGEKSGELFF. Written as DNA, the CDR3 is TGTGCCACCAGCGGGGCAGGGGAGAAATCCGGGGAGCTGTTTTTT.

This chain connects TRBV9 to TRBJ2-5; tentative D call: TRBD2 (7 bases). The CDR3 loop spans 17 amino acids. Germline V gene data show CDR1 as SGDLS and CDR2 as YYNGEE. V was trimmed by 0 bases and J by 4 bases, leaving 19 bases between them. The CDR3 sequence: CASSVGGGALSGETQYF. CDR3 in DNA: TGTGCCAGCAGCGTAGGAGGGGGGGCTTTATCGGGAGAGACCCAGTACTTC.